The T cell receptor (beta chain) under discussion was sequenced for a study of blood T cell repertoires in COVID-19. Overall study context: COVID-19 samples, acute and convalescent, were from the United States, Italy and Spain. The analysed material was cDNA or gDNA that came from T cells, B-cell-depleted T cells, or PBMCs.

Participant reports of clinical history set cohort assignment. In the study's own analysis: Quantification of nucleated cells was approximated via reference gene primer amplification. Some clones are missing from TCRdb's copy, which holds only in-frame ones; the method was immunoSEQ multiplex PCR. V and J calls and clone size follow that table, whereas D and trimming were derived from the DNA. Seen here are about 370,000 clones, approximately 90% observed once, and the top ten hold about 0.78%. The TCR originated in a woman between 35 and 50 years old who had been exposed to COVID-19. Sequencing input: PBMCs or T cells enriched from blood (not recorded which).

Here the CDR3 reads CASTLQQGSNSPLHF. The CDR3 DNA reads as TGTGCCAGCACCCTCCAACAGGGCTCGAATTCACCCCTCCACTTT. This chain uses TRBV6-5 with TRBJ1-6, with a possible D match to TRBD1 (6 bases). CDR1 and CDR2 from the germline V gene are MNHEY and SVGAGI. Trimming took 7 bases from V and 7 from J, leaving 17 bases between them. The CDR3 is made up of 15 amino acids.